Presented here are 13 T cell receptor beta chains from one specimen sequenced in a study of T cells in localized non-small cell lung cancer. TCRdb's copy holds only in-frame clones and misses some; the assay was immunoSEQ multiplex PCR. The data contain 52,000 or so clones, 75% to 90% of them singletons. The source was peripheral blood, collected before any cancer treatment. The receptors were gathered from a male donor aged 60 or over with stage III squamous cell lung carcinoma.

In nucleotides, the CDR3 is TGTGCCAGCAGCCCTCGGGACAGGGTTATGCCCGACTCTGGGGCCAACGTCCTGACTTTC. Protein product: CASSPRDRVMPDSGANVLTF. This chain joins TRBV4-2 and TRBJ2-6, with 9 bases fitting TRBD1. Trimming took 4 bases from V and 0 from J; bases not matched to a gene: 13. CDR1 LGHNA and CDR2 YNFKEQ come from the germline V gene. The CDR3 has 20 amino acids.

This clone has more than one count but fewer than ten. The chain carries TRBV19 and TRBJ2-6, with TRBD1 matching 10 bases. The germline CDR1 and CDR2 sequences are LNHDA and SQIVND (reference sequence). Unmatched junction bases numbered 8, after V lost 5 bases and J lost 4 bases. This CDR3 is 17 amino acids long. The CDR3: CASSVRDRGSGANVLTF. CDR3 coding DNA: TGTGCCAGTAGTGTCCGGGACAGGGGATCCGGGGCCAACGTCCTGACTTTC.

V and J are TRBV19 and TRBJ1-5; D is undetermined. CDR3 length: 16 residues. Trimming shortened V by 3 bases and J by 0 bases, and 12 bases separated the two germline ends. Germline values: CDR1 LNHDA, CDR2 SQIVND (reference sequence). CDR3 coding DNA: TGTGCCAGTAGTATCGTCGGCGGAGATAGCAATCAGCCCCAGCATTTT. Its protein product is CASSIVGGDSNQPQHF.

This clone has just one count. The V and J genes are TRBV29-1 and TRBJ2-7; D may correspond to TRBD1 or TRBD2 (5 bases each). There are 14 residues in the CDR3. V shed 2 bases and J shed 2 bases, with 13 bases lying between them. Germline V gene sequence: CDR1 SQVTM, CDR2 ANQGSEA. In DNA form, the CDR3 reads TGCAGCGTTGAAAAGAGGGGACGGCCCTACGAGCAGTACTTC. Encoded protein: CSVEKRGRPYEQYF.

Written as DNA, the CDR3 is TGTGCCAGCAGTGAAGCGCCCAGGGCCGGCACAGGGTATACCGGGGAGCTGTTTTTT. Translated, it gives CASSEAPRAGTGYTGELFF. The gene calls are TRBV2 and TRBJ2-2; weak D call: TRBD1 (6 bases). This CDR3 has 19 amino acids. Germline V gene sequence: CDR1 SNHLY, CDR2 FYNNEI. The germline V and J ends were trimmed by 0 bases and 5 bases, with 22 bases remaining between them.

The J gene is TRBJ2-4, the V gene TRBV21-1. TRBV21-1 corresponds to a pseudogene. The CDR3 runs 20 residues. CDR3 in amino acids: CASSKEPGREQTLAKNIQYF. DNA for the CDR3: TGTGCCAGCAGCAAAGAACCGGGCCGAGAGCAAACCCTAGCCAAAAACATTCAGTACTTC.

The chain links TRBV5-1 to TRBJ2-3; 9 bases map to TRBD2. The germline V gene encodes CDR1 SGHRS and CDR2 YFSETQ. The CDR3 is made up of 18 amino acids. With V trimmed by 4 bases and J by 1 base, 13 bases remained unmatched. The CDR3 reads CASSTPGSGSWGTDTQYF. The CDR3, as DNA: TGCGCCAGCAGCACCCCGGGTAGCGGGAGTTGGGGCACAGATACGCAGTATTTT.

The V and J genes are TRBV6-5 and TRBJ1-3; 8 bases line up with TRBD1. Germline V gene data show CDR1 as MNHEY and CDR2 as SVGAGI. The junction had 4 bases not matched to a gene; V was cut back by 4 bases and J by 2 bases. This CDR3 region has 15 residues. The CDR3 loop reads CASSSTTGAGNTIYF. The CDR3 region has the DNA TGTGCCAGCAGTTCTACGACAGGGGCTGGAAACACCATATATTTT.

The chain is built from TRBV11-2 and TRBJ2-7; no firm D call. CDR1 and CDR2 from the germline V gene are SGHAT and FQNNGV. The germline V and J ends were trimmed by 1 base and 3 bases, with 10 bases remaining between them. CDR3 size: 14 residues. The CDR3 DNA is TGTGCCAGCAGCTTAGGTGATAGCTACTACGAGCAGTACTTC. This translates into CASSLGDSYYEQYF. The full variable domain, in which reference TRBV11-2 and TRBJ2-7 provide the parts outside the CDR3, is EAGVAQSPRYKIIEKRQSVAFWCNPISGHATLYWYQQILGQGPKLLIQFQNNGVVDDSQLPKDRFSAERLKGVDSTLKIQPAKLEDSAVYLCASSLGDSYYEQYFGPGTRLTVT.

This clone is a singleton in its sample. This sequence joins TRBV11-2 and TRBJ2-1, with TRBD2 identical over 10 bases. The CDR3 spans 14 residues. With V trimmed by 5 bases and J by 8 bases, 6 bases remained unmatched. CDR1 and CDR2 from the germline V gene are SGHAT and FQNNGV. The CDR3 protein is CASSRSGGRYEQFF. The CDR3 bases are TGTGCCAGCAGCCGTAGCGGGGGGAGGTATGAGCAGTTCTTC.

The rearrangement joins TRBV7-2 to TRBJ2-4; possibly TRBD1 for D (6 bases). V lost 8 bases and J 0 bases, leaving 11 bases between the germline ends. CDR3 length equals 14 residues. Per the germline V gene, CDR1 is SGHTA and CDR2 is FQGNSA. CDR3 region: CASGRGTAKNIQYF. In DNA form, the CDR3 reads TGTGCCAGCGGAAGGGGGACAGCCAAAAACATTCAGTACTTC.

This rearrangement joins TRBV30 to TRBJ2-5; no firm D call. Trimming removed 3 bases at V and 1 base at J, with 6 bases between. This CDR3 is built from 12 residues. From germline, CDR1 is GTSNPN and CDR2 SVGIG (reference sequence). The CDR3 region is CAWRRGQETQYF. For the CDR3, the DNA is TGTGCCTGGAGGAGAGGCCAAGAGACCCAGTACTTC.

J is TRBJ2-1 and V is TRBV7-2; D is perhaps TRBD2 (5 bases). V was cut by 5 bases and J by 0 bases, with 20 bases left in between. Germline V lookup: CDR1 SGHTA, CDR2 FQGNSA. This CDR3 spans 18 amino acids. The CDR3 protein is CASSPRLSVTSSYNEQFF. In nucleotides, the CDR3 is TGTGCCAGCAGCCCCCGGCTAAGCGTCACTAGCTCCTACAATGAGCAGTTCTTC.